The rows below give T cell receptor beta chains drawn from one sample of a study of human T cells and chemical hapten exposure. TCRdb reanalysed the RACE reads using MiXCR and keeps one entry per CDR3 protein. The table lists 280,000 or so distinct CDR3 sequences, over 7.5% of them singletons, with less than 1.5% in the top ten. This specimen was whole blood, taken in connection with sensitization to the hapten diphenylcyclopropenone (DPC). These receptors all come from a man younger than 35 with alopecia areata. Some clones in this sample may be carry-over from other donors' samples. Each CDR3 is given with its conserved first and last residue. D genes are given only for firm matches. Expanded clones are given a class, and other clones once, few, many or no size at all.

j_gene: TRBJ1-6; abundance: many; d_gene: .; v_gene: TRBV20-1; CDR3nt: TGCAGTGCTATCGGACCTGATAATTCACCCCTCCACTTT; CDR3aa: CSAIGPDNSPLHF
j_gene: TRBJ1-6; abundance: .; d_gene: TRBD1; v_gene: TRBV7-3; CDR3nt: TGTGCCAGCAGCCCCTGGGACAGCGGCTCCCGAAATTCACCCCTCCACTTT; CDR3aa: CASSPWDSGSRNSPLHF
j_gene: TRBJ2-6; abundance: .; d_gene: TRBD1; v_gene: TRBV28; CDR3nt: TGTGCCAGCAGTTTAATTGGGACAGGGACATCGGGGGCCAACGTCCTGACTTTC; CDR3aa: CASSLIGTGTSGANVLTF
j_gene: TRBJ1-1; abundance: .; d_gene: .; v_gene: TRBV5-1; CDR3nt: TGCGCCAGCAGCTTGACCAGCCGGGAGATGAACACTGAAGCTTTCTTT; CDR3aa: CASSLTSREMNTEAFF
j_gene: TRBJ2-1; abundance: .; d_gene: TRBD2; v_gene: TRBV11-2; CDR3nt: TGTGCCAGCAGGTTATCTAGCGGGGGGGACAATGAGCAGTTCTTC; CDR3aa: CASRLSSGGDNEQFF
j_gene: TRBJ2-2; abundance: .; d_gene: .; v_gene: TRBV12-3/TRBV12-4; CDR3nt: TGTGCCAGCAGTTCCGGAGGGGAGTGGGGCACCGGGGAGCTGTTTTTT; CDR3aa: CASSSGGEWGTGELFF
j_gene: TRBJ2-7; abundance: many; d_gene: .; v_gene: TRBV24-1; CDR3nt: TGTGCCACCACCTCAGGGGACGAGCAGTACTTC; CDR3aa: CATTSGDEQYF
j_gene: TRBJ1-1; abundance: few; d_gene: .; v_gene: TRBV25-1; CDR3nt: TGTGCCAGCAGTGAAGCGGGGATGAACACTGAAGCTTTCTTT; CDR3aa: CASSEAGMNTEAFF
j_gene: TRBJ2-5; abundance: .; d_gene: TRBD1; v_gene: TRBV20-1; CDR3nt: TGCAGAGCAAAGACCGGGACAGAAAAAGAGACCCAGTACTTC; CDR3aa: CRAKTGTEKETQYF
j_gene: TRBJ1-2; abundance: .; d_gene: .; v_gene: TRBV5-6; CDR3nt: TGTGCCAGCAGCTTAGAGTGGGTGCGAGACGGCAACTATGGCTACACCTTC; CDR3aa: CASSLEWVRDGNYGYTF
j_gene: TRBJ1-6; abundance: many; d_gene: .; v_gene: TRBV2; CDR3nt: TGTGCCAGCAGTGTCGGGGCGCGGAATTCACCCCTCCACTTT; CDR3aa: CASSVGARNSPLHF
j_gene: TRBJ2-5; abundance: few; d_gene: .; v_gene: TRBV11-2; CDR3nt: TGTGCCAGCAGCTCGACCCCGAGACAAGAGACCCAGTACTTC; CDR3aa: CASSSTPRQETQYF
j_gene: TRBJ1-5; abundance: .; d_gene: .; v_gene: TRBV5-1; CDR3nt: TGCGCCAGCAGCTTGAACGGGAAGAGCAATCAGCCCCAGCATTTT; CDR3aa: CASSLNGKSNQPQHF
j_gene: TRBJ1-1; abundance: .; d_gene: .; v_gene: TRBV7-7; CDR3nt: TGTGCCAGCAGCACCGAACTGGGACGAGCTATGAACACTGAAGCTTTCTTT; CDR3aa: CASSTELGRAMNTEAFF
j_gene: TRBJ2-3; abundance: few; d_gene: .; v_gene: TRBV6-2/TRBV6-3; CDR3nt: TGTGCCAGCATTGGGGGCTTCACAGATACGCAGTATTTT; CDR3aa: CASIGGFTDTQYF
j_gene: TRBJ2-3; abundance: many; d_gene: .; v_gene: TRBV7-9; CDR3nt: TGTGCCAGCAGCTTAGCGCGGGAGCAGTATTTT; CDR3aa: CASSLAREQYF